This TCR beta chain emerged from a study of cytomegalovirus exposure and HLA in healthy donors. Study-wide points: Fewer N-insertions than the roughly 700-donor mean were reportedly shown by an Asian-associated ancestry cluster in a later analysis. Earlier findings revealed that most TCR beta V segments proved productive either about 87% or about 30% of the time.

It was with 60 Vbeta and 13 Jbeta primers that the PCR ran. Source study methods: Later analysis identified approximately 88 million unique TCR beta chains, 10 million to 12 million shared. Generated by immunoSEQ multiplex PCR, the TCRdb table keeps only in-frame clones and is missing some. Clone size and V and J calls were adopted from that table, with D and trimming inferred from the DNA. The profile shows roughly 180,000 clones, about 77% of them singletons. Germline V gives CDR1 SGDLS, CDR2 YYNGEE. Trimming took 3 bases from V and 9 from J; bases not matched to a gene: 11. The CDR3 has 14 amino acids. Remarks on this clone: The antigen is undetermined.

Sequencing input: PBMCs. This clonotype originated in a man aged 25 to 40 in good health and CMV-seronegative. This chain connects TRBV9 to TRBJ1-1, with TRBD1 matching over 7 bases. In nucleotides, the CDR3 is TGTGCCAGCAGCGCCAGGGACAGCCTAGTCCAAGCTTTCTTT. Amino acids: CASSARDSLVQAFF.